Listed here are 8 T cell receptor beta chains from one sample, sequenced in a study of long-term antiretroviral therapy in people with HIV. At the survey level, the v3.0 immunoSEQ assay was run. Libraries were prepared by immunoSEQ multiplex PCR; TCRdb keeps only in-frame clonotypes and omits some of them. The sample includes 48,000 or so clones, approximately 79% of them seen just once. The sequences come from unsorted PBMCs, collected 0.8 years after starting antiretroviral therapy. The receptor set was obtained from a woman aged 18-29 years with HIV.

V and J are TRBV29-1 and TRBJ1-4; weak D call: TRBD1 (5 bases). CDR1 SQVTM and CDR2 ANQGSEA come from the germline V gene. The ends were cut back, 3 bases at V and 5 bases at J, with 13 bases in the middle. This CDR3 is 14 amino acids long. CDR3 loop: CSVELPGSNEKLFF. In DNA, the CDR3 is TGCAGCGTTGAGCTGCCAGGGAGCAATGAAAAACTGTTTTTT.

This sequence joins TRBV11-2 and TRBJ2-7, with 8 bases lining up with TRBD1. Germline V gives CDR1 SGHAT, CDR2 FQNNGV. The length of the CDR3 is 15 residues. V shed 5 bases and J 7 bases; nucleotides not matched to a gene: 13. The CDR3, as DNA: TGTGCCAGCAGCCCCGGGACAGGCTCCTTTTGGGAGCAGTACTTC. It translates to CASSPGTGSFWEQYF.

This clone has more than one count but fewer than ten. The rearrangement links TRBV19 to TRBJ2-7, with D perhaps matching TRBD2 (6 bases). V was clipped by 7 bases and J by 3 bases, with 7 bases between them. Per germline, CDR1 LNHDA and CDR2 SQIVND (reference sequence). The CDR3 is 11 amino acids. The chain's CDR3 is CASTEGYEQYF. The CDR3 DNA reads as TGTGCCAGTACGGAGGGCTACGAGCAGTACTTC. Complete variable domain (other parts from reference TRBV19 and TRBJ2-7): DGGITQSPKYLFRKEGQNVTLSCEQNLNHDAMYWYRQDPGQGLRLIYYSQIVNDFQKGDIAEGYSVSREKKESFPLTVTSAQKNPTAFYLCASTEGYEQYFGPGTRLTVT.

The CDR3: CASSRDSAIGNQPQHF. In DNA form, the CDR3 reads TGTGCCAGTAGTAGGGACAGCGCCATAGGCAATCAGCCCCAGCATTTT. The J gene is TRBJ1-5, the V gene TRBV19, with 7 bases aligning to TRBD1. The J segment lost 2 bases and the V segment lost 4 bases, leaving 8 bases of the junction unmatched. This CDR3 has 16 amino acids. The V gene's germline CDR1 is LNHDA and CDR2 SQIVND (reference sequence).

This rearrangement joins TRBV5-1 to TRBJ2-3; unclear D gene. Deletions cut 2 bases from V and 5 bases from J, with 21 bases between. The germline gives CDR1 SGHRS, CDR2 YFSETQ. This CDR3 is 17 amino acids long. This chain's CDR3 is CASSLVRLVGNEDTQYF. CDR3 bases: TGCGCCAGCAGCTTAGTAAGGTTGGTGGGGAATGAAGATACGCAGTATTTT.

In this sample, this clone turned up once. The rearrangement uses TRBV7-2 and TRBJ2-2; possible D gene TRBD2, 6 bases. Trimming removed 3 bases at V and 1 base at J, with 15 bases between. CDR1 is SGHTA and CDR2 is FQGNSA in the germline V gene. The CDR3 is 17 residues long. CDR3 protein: CASSFRFRGENTGELFF. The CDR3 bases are TGTGCCAGCAGCTTCCGGTTCCGCGGGGAGAACACCGGGGAGCTGTTTTTT.

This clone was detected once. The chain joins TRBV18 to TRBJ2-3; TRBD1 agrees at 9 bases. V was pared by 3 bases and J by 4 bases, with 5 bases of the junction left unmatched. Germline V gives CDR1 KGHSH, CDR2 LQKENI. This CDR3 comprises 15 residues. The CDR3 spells CASSPGQGVSDTQYF. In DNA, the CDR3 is TGTGCCAGCTCACCGGGACAGGGAGTCTCAGATACGCAGTATTTT.

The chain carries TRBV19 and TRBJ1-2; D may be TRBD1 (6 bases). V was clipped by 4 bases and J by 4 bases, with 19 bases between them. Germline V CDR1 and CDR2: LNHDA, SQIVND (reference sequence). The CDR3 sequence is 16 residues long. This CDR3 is CASSTPTTGGFYGYTF. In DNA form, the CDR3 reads TGTGCCAGTAGTACCCCGACAACTGGGGGCTTCTATGGCTACACCTTC.